Listed here is a single T cell receptor beta chain. Its target is not known. Here immunoSEQ multiplex PCR was the method, and the copy in TCRdb shows in-frame clones only, minus some. The sample contains approximately 40,000 clones, 85% to 95% of which appear only once. The data are from a study of human thymus T cells. Notes on the study in general: Thymic as well as blood repertoires seemed to favor certain V and J genes unevenly.

Genomic DNA was extracted from every available blood leukocyte. The V end was cut by 2 bases, the J end by 0 bases, with 2 bases between. CDR3 length: 13 amino acids. Germline loops: CDR1 MDHEN, CDR2 SYDVKM. Material: blood. The chain is built from TRBV28 and TRBJ2-4; unclear D gene. The clonotype comes from a boy under two years old with a congenital heart defect but otherwise immunologically healthy. CDR3 loop: CASSLPAKNIQYF. CDR3 nucleotides: TGTGCCAGCAGTTTACCAGCCAAAAACATTCAGTACTTC.